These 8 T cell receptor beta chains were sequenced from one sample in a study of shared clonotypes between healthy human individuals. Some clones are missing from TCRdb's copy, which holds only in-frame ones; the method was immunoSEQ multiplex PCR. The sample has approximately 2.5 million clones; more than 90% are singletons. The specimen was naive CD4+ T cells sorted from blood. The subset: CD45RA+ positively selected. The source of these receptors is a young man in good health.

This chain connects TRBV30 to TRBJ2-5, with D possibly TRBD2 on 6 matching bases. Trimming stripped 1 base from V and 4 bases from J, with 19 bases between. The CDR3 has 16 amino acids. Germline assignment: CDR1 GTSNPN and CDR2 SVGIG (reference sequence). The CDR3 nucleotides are TGTGCCTGGAGTGCGAGGTTTGGCGGGATAAGAGAGACCCAGTACTTC. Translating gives CAWSARFGGIRETQYF.

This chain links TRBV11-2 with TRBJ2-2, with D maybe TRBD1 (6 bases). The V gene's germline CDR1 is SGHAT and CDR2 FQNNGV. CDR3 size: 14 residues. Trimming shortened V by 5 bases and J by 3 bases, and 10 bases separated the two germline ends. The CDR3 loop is CASSLQGYTGELFF. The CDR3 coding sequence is TGTGCCAGCAGCCTTCAGGGGTACACCGGGGAGCTGTTTTTT.

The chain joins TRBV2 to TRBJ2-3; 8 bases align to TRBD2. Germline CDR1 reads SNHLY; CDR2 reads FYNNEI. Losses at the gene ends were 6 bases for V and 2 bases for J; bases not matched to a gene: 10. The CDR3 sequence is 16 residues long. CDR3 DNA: TGTGCCAGCAGCGCTACTAGCGGACAACACACAGATACGCAGTATTTT. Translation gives CASSATSGQHTDTQYF. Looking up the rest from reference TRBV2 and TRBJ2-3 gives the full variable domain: EPEVTQTPSHQVTQMGQEVILRCVPISNHLYFYWYRQILGQKVEFLVSFYNNEISEKSEIFDDQFSVERPDGSNFTLKIRSTKLEDSAMYFCASSATSGQHTDTQYFGPGTRLTVL.

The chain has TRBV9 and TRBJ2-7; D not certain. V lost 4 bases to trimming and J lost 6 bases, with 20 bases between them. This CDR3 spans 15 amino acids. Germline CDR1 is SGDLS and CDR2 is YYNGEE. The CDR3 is CASSLAPTQALEQYF. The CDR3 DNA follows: TGTGCCAGCAGCCTTGCACCTACCCAGGCCCTCGAGCAGTACTTC. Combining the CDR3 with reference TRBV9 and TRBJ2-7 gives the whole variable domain DSGVTQTPKHLITATGQRVTLRCSPRSGDLSVYWYQQSLDQGLQFLIQYYNGEERAKGNILERFSAQQFPDLHSELNLSSLELGDSALYFCASSLAPTQALEQYFGPGTRLTVT.

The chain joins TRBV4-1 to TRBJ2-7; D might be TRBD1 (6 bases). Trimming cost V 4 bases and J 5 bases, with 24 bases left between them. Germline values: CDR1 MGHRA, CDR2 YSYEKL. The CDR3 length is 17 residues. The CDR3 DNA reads TGCGCCAGCAGCCGCGGAGGACAGTCCTCGCCACTGAACGAGCAGTACTTC. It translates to CASSRGGQSSPLNEQYF.

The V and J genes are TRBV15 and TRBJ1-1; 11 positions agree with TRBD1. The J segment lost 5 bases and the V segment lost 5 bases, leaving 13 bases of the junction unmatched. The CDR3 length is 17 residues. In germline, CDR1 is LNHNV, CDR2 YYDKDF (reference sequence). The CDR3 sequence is CATSDDRDRGFPTEAFF. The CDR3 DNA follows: TGTGCCACCAGCGATGACCGGGACAGGGGGTTTCCGACTGAAGCTTTCTTT.

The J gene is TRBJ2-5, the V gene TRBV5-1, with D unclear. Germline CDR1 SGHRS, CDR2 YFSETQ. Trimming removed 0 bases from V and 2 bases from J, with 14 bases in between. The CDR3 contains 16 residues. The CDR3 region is CASSLALVYTQETQYF. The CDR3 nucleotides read TGCGCCAGCAGCTTGGCTCTCGTGTACACACAAGAGACCCAGTACTTC.

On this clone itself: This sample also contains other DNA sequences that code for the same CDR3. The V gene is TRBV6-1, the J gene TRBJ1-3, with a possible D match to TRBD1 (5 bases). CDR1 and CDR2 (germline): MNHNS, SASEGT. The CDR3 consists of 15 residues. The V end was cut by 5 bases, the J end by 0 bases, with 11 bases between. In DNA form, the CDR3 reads TGTGCCAGCAGTCCCATGACAGTCTCTGGAAACACCATATATTTT. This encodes CASSPMTVSGNTIYF.